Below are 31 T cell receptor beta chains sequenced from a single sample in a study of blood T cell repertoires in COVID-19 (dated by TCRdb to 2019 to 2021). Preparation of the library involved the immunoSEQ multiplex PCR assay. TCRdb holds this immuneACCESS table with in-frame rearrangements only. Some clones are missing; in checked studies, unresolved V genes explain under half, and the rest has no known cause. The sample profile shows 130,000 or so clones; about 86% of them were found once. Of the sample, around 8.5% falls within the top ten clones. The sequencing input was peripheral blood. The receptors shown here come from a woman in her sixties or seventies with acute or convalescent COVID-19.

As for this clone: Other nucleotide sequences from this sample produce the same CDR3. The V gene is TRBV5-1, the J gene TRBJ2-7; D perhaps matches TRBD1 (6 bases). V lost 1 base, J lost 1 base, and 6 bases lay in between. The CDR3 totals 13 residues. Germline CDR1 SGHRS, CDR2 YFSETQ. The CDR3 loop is CASSLTGSYEQYF. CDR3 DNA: TGCGCCAGCAGCTTGACAGGGTCCTACGAGCAGTACTTC.

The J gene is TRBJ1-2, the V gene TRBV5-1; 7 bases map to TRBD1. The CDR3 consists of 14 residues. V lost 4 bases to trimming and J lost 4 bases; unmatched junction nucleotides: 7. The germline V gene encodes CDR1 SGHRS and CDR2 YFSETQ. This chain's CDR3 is CASSLPGDSYGYTF. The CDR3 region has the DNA TGCGCCAGCAGCCTCCCCGGGGACAGCTATGGCTACACCTTC.

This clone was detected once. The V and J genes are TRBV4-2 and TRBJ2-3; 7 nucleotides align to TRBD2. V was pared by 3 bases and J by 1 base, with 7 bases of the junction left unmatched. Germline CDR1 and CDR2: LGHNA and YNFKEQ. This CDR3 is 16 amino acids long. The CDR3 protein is CASSHVLASGTDTQYF. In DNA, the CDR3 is TGTGCCAGCAGCCATGTACTAGCGTCAGGCACAGATACGCAGTATTTT.

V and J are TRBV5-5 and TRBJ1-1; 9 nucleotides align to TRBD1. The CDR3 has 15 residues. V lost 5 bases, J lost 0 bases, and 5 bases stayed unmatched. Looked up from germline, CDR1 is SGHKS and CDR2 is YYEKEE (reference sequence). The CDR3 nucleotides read TGTGCCAGCAGACCTGGGACAGGGATGAACACTGAAGCTTTCTTT. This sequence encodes CASRPGTGMNTEAFF.

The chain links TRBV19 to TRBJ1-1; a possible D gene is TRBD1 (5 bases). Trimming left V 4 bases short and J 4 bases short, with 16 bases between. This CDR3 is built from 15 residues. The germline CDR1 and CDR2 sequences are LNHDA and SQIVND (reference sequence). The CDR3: CASSKLRQSSTEAFF. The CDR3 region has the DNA TGTGCCAGTAGTAAGTTAAGACAGTCGAGCACTGAAGCTTTCTTT.

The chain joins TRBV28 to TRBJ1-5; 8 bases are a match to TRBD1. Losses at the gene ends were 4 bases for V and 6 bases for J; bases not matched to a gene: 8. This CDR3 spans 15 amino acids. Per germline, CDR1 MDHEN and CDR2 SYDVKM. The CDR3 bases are TGTGCCAGCAGTTCCGGACAGGGAGGGAGTCAGCCCCAGCATTTT. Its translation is CASSSGQGGSQPQHF. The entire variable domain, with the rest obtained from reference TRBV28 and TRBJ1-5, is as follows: DVKVTQSSRYLVKRTGEKVFLECVQDMDHENMFWYRQDPGLGLRLIYFSYDVKMKEKGDIPEGYSVSREKKERFSLILESASTNQTSMYLCASSSGQGGSQPQHFGDGTRLSIL.

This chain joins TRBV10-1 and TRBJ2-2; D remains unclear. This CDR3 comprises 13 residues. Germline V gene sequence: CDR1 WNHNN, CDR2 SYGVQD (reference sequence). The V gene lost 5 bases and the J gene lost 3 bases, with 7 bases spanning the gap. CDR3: CASSLQDTGELFF. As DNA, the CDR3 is TGCGCCAGCAGTCTTCAGGACACCGGGGAGCTGTTTTTT.

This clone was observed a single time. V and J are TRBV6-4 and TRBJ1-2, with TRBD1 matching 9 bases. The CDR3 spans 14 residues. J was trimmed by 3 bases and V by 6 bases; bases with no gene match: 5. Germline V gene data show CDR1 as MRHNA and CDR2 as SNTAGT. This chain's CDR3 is CASSPTGGDYGYTF. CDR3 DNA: TGTGCCAGCAGCCCGACAGGGGGTGACTATGGCTACACCTTC.

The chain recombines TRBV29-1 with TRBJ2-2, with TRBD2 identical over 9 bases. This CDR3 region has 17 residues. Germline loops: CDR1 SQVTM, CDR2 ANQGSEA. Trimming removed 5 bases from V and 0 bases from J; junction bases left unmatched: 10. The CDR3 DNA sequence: TGCAGCGTTAGTCAGAGCGGGGGGACATCGAACACCGGGGAGCTGTTTTTT. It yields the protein CSVSQSGGTSNTGELFF.

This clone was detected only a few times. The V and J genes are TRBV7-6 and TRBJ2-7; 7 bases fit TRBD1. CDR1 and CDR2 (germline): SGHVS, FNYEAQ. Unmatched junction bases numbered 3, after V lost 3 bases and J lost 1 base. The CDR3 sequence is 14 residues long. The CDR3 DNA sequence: TGTGCCAGCAGCTTCTCGGACAGGTCCTACGAGCAGTACTTC. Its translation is CASSFSDRSYEQYF. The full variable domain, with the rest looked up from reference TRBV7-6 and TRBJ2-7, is GAGVSQSPRYKVTKRGQDVALRCDPISGHVSLYWYRQALGQGPEFLTYFNYEAQQDKSGLPNDRFSAERPEGSISTLTIQRTEQRDSAMYRCASSFSDRSYEQYFGPGTRLTVT.

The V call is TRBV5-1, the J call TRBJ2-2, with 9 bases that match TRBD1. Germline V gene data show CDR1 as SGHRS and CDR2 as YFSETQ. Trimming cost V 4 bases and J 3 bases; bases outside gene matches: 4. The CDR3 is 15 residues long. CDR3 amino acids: CASSGGTGYTGELFF. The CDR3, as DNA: TGCGCCAGCAGCGGGGGGACAGGGTACACCGGGGAGCTGTTTTTT.

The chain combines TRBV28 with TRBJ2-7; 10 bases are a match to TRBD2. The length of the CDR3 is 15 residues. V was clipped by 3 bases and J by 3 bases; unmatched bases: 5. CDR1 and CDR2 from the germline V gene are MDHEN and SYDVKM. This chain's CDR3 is CASSFIAGGLYEQYF. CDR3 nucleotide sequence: TGTGCCAGCAGTTTTATAGCGGGGGGCCTCTACGAGCAGTACTTC.

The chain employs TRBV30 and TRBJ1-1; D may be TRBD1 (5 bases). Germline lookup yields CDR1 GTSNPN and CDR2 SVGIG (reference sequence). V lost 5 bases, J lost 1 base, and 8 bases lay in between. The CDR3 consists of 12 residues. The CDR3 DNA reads TGTGCCTGGGGAACAGGGAACACTGAAGCTTTCTTT. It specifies CAWGTGNTEAFF.

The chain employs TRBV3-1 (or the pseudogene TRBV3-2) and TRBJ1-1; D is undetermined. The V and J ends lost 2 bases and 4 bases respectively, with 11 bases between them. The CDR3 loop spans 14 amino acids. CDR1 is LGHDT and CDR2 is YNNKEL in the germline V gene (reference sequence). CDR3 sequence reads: CASSQFPAGTEAFF. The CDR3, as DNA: TGTGCCAGCAGCCAATTTCCGGCGGGCACTGAAGCTTTCTTT.

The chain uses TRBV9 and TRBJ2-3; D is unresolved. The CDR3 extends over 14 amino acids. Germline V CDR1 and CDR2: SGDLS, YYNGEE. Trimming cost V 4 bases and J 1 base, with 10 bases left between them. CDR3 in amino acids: CASSLSPGTDTQYF. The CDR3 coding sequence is TGTGCCAGCAGCTTGAGCCCCGGCACAGATACGCAGTATTTT.

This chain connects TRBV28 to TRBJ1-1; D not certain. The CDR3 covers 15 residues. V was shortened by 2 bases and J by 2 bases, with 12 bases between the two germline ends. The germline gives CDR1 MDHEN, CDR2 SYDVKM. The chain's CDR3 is CASSLRRLRNTEAFF. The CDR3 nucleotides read TGTGCCAGCAGTTTACGACGACTCCGCAACACTGAAGCTTTCTTT.

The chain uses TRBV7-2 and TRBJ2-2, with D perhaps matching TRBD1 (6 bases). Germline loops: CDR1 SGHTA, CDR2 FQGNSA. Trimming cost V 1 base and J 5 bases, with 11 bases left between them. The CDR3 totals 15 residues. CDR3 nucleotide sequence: TGTGCCAGCAGCTTAGGAGGGGGTCGTACCGGGGAGCTGTTTTTT. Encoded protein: CASSLGGGRTGELFF.

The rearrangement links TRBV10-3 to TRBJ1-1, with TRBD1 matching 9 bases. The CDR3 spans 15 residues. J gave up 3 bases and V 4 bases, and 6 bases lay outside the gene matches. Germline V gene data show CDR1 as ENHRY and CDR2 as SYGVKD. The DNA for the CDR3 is TGTGCCATCAGTGGACAGGGGGGTTTGGACACTGAAGCTTTCTTT. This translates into CAISGQGGLDTEAFF.

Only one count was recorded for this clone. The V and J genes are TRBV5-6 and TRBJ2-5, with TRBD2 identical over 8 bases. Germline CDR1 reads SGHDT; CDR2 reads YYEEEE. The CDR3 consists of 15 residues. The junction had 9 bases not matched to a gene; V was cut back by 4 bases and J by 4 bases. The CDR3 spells CASSPSGLAAETQYF. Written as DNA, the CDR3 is TGTGCCAGCAGCCCTTCCGGACTAGCCGCAGAGACCCAGTACTTC. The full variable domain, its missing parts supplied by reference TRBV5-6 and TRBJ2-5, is DAGVTQSPTHLIKTRGQQVTLRCSPKSGHDTVSWYQQALGQGPQFIFQYYEEEERQRGNFPDRFSGHQFPNYSSELNVNALLLGDSALYLCASSPSGLAAETQYFGPGTRLLVL.

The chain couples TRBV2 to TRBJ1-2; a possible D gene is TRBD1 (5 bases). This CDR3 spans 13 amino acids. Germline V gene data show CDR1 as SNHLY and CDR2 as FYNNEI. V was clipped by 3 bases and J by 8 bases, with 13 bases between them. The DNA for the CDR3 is TGTGCCAGCAGTGAGGGGGGGGTAGTAGGCTACACCTTC. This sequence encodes CASSEGGVVGYTF.

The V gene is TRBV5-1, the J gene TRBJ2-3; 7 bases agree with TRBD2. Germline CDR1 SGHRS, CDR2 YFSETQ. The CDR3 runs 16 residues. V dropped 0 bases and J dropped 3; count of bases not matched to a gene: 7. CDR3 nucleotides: TGCGCCAGCAGCTTGGACGCGGGGGTAGGGACAGATACGCAGTATTTT. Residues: CASSLDAGVGTDTQYF. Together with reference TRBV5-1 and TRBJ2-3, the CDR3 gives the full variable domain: KAGVTQTPRYLIKTRGQQVTLSCSPISGHRSVSWYQQTPGQGLQFLFEYFSETQRNKGNFPGRFSGRQFSNSRSEMNVSTLELGDSALYLCASSLDAGVGTDTQYFGPGTRLTVL.

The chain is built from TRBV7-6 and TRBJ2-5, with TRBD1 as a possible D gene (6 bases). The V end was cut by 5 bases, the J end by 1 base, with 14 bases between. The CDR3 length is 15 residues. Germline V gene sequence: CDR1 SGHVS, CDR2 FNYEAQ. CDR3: CASSQYRVSQETQYF. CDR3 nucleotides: TGTGCCAGCAGCCAATACAGGGTTAGCCAAGAGACCCAGTACTTC.

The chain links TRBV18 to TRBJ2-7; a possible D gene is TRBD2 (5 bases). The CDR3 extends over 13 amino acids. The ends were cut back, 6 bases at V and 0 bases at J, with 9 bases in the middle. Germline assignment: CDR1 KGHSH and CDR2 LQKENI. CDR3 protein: CASSSGSSYEQYF. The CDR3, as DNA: TGTGCCAGCTCTTCGGGAAGCTCCTACGAGCAGTACTTC.

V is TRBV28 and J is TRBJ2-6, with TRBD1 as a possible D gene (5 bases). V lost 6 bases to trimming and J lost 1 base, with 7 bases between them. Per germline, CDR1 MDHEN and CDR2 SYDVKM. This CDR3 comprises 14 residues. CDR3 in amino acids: CASSPGSGANVLTF. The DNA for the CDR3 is TGTGCCAGCAGCCCAGGGTCTGGGGCCAACGTCCTGACTTTC.

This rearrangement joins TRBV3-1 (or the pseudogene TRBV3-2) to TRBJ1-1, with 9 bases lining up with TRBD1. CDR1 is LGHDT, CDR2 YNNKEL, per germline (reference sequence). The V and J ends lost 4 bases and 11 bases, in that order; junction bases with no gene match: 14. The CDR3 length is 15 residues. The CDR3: CASSPVIRTGGAAFF. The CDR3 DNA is TGTGCCAGCAGCCCGGTGATTCGTACAGGGGGCGCGGCTTTCTTT.

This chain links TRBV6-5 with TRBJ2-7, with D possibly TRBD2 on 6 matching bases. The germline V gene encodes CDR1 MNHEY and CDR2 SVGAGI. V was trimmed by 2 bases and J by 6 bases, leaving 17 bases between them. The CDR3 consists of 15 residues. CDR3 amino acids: CASSYVEQGAGEQYF. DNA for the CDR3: TGTGCCAGCAGTTACGTTGAGCAGGGAGCGGGCGAGCAGTACTTC.

In nucleotides, the CDR3 is TGCGCCAGCAGCCTGAAGGAGCGAAATGGCTACACCTTC. Its translation: CASSLKERNGYTF. The chain joins TRBV10-2 to TRBJ1-2; the D is unclear. Trimming removed 6 bases from V and 6 bases from J, with 14 bases in between. Germline V gene data show CDR1 as WSHSY and CDR2 as SAAADI. The CDR3 length is 13 residues.

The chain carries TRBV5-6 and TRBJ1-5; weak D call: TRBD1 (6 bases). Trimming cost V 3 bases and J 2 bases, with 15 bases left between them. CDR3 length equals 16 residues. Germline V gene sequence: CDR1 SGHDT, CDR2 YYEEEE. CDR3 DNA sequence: TGTGCCAGCAGCTCCGGCTGGGGACAAGGCAATCAGCCCCAGCATTTT. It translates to CASSSGWGQGNQPQHF.

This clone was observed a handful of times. This CDR3 is CASSLGRGGTEAFF. CDR3 DNA sequence: TGTGCCAGCAGCTTAGGAAGGGGGGGAACTGAAGCTTTCTTT. The chain joins TRBV7-2 to TRBJ1-1; D possibly corresponds to TRBD1 (6 bases). There are 14 residues in the CDR3. The germline V gene has CDR1 SGHTA and CDR2 FQGNSA. V gave up 1 base and J gave up 5 bases, with 11 bases separating them.

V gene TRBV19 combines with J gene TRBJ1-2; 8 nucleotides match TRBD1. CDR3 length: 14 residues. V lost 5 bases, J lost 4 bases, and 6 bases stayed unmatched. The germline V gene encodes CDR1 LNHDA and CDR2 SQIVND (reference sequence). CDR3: CASSVLDRGYGYTF. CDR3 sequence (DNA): TGTGCCAGTAGTGTCCTCGACAGGGGCTATGGCTACACCTTC.

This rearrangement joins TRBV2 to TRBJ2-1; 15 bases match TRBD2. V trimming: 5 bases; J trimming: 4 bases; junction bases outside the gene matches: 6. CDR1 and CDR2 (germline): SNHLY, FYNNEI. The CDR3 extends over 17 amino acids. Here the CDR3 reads CASSLRGLAGGYNEQFF. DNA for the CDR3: TGTGCCAGCAGTCTCCGAGGACTAGCGGGGGGGTACAATGAGCAGTTCTTC.